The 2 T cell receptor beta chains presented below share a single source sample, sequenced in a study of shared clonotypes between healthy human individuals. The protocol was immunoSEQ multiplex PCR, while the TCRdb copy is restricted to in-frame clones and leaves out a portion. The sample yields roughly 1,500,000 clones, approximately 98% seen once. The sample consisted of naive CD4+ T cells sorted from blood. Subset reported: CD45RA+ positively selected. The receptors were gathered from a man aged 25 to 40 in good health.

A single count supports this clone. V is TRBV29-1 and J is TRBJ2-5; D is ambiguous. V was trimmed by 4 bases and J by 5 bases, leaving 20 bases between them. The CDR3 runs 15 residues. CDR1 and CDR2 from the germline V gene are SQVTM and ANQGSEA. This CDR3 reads CSVAPARKLYETQYF. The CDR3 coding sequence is TGCAGCGTTGCACCAGCTAGGAAATTATACGAGACCCAGTACTTC.

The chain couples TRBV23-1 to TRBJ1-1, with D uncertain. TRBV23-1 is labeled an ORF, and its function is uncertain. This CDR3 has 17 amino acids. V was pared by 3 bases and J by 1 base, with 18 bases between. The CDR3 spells CASSHLGQEVWNTEAFF. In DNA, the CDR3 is TGCGCCAGCAGTCACCTAGGGCAGGAGGTGTGGAACACTGAAGCTTTCTTT.